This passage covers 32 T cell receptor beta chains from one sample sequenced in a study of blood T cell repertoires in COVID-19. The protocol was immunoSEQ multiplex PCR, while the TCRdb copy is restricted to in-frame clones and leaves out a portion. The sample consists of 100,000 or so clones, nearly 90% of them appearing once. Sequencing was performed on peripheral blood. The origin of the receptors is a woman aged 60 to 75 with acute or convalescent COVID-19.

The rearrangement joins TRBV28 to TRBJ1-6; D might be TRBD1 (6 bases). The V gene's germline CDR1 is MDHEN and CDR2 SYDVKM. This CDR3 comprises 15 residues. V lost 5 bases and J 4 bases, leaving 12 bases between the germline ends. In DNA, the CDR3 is TGTGCCAGCAGTCCCGGTGGACAGTATAATTCACCCCTCCACTTT. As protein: CASSPGGQYNSPLHF.

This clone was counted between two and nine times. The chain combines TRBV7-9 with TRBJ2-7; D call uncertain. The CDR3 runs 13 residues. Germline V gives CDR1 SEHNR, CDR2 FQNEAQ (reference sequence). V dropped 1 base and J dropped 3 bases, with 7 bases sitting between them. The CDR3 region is CASSLGYGYEQYF. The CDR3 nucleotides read TGTGCCAGCAGCTTAGGATACGGCTACGAGCAGTACTTC.

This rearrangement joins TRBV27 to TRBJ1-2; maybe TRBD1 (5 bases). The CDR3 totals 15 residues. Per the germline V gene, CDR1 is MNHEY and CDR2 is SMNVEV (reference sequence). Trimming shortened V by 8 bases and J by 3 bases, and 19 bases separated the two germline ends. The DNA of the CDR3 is TGTGCCAGCTTGGCCTCAGGGATTGGCCACTATGGCTACACCTTC. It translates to CASLASGIGHYGYTF.

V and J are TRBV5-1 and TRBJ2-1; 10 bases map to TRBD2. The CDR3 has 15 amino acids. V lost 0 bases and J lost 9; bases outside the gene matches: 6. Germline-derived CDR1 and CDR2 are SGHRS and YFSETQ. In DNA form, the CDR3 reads TGCGCCAGCAGCTTGGTCCCTAGCGGGAGTAGTGAGCAGTTCTTC. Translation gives CASSLVPSGSSEQFF.

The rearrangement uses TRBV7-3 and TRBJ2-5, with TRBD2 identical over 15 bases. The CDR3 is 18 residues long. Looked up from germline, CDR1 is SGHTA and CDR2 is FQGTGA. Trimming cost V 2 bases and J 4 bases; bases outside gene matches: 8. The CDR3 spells CASSLRGLAGGDGETQYF. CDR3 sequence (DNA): TGTGCCAGCAGCTTACGTGGACTAGCGGGAGGGGATGGAGAGACCCAGTACTTC.

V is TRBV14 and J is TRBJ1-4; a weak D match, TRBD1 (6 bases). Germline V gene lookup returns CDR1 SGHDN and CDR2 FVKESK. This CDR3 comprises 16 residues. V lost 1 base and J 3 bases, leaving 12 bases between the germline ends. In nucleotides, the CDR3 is TGTGCCAGCAGCCAAGGTCTGGGGGCAGCTAATGAAAAACTGTTTTTT. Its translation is CASSQGLGAANEKLFF.

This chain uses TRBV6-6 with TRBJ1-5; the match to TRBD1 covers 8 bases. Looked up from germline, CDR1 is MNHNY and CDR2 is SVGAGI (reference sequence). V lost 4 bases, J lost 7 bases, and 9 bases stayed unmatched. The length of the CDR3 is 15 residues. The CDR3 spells CASSLDREGRQPQHF. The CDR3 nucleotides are TGTGCCAGCAGTTTGGACAGGGAGGGTCGCCAGCCCCAGCATTTT.

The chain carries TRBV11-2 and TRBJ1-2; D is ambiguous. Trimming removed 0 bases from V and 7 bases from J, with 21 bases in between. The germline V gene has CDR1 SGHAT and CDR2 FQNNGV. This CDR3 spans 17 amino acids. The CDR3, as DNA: TGTGCCAGCAGCTTAGATCAGTTGTCAACCGGAGGACCTGGCTACACCTTC. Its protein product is CASSLDQLSTGGPGYTF.

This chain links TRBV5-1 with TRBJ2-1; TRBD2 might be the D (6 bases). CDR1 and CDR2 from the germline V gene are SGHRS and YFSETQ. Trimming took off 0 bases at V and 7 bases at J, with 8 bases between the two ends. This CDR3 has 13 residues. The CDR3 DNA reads TGCGCCAGCAGCTTGGGGAGGGAGAATGAGCAGTTCTTC. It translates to CASSLGRENEQFF.

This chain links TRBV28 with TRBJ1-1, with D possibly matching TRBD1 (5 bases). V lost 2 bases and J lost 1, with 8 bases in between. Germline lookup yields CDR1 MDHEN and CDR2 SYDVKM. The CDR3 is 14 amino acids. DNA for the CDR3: TGTGCCAGCAGTTTAGGGGGGGGGAACACTGAAGCTTTCTTT. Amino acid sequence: CASSLGGGNTEAFF.

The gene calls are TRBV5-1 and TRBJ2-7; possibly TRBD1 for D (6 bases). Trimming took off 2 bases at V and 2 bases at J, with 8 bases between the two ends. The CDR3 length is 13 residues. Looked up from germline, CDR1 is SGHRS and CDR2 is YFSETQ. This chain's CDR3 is CASSLQGTYEQYF. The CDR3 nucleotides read TGCGCCAGCAGCTTACAGGGAACCTACGAGCAGTACTTC.

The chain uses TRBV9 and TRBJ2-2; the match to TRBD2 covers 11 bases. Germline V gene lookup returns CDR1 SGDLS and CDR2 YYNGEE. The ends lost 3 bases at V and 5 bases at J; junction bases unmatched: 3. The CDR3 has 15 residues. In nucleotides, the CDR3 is TGTGCCAGCAGCGCACGGACTAGCGGGACCGGGGAGCTGTTTTTT. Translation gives CASSARTSGTGELFF. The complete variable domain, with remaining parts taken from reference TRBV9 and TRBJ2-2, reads DSGVTQTPKHLITATGQRVTLRCSPRSGDLSVYWYQQSLDQGLQFLIQYYNGEERAKGNILERFSAQQFPDLHSELNLSSLELGDSALYFCASSARTSGTGELFFGEGSRLTVL.

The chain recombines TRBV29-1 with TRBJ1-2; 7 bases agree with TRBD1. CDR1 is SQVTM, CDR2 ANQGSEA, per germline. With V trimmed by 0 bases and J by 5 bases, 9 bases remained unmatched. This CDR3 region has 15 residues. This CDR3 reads CSVEELGQRGYGYTF. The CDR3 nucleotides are TGCAGCGTTGAAGAGCTGGGACAGAGGGGTTATGGCTACACCTTC.

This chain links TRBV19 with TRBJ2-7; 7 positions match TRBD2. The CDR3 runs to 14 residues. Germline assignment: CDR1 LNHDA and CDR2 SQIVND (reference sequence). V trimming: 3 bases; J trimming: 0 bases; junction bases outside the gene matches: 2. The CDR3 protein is CASSMAGDSYEQYF. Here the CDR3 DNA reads TGTGCCAGTAGTATGGCGGGGGACTCCTACGAGCAGTACTTC.

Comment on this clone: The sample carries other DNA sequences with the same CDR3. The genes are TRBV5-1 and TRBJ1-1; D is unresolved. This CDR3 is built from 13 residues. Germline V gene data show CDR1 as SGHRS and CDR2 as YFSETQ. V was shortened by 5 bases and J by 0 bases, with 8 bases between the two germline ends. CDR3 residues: CASSSGMNTEAFF. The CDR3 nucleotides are TGCGCCAGCAGTTCCGGGATGAACACTGAAGCTTTCTTT.

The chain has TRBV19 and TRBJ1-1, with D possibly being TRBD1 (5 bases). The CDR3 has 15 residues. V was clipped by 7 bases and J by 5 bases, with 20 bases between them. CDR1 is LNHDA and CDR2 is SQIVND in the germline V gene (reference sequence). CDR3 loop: CASIGGGGVGTEAFF. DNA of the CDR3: TGTGCCAGTATTGGGGGAGGAGGGGTCGGAACTGAAGCTTTCTTT. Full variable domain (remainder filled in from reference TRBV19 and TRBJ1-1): DGGITQSPKYLFRKEGQNVTLSCEQNLNHDAMYWYRQDPGQGLRLIYYSQIVNDFQKGDIAEGYSVSREKKESFPLTVTSAQKNPTAFYLCASIGGGGVGTEAFFGQGTRLTVV.

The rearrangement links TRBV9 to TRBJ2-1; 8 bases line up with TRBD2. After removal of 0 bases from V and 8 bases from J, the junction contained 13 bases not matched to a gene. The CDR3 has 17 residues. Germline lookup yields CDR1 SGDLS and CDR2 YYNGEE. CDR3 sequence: CASSVVGSGDPLDEQFF. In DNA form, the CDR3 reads TGTGCCAGCAGCGTAGTAGGTAGCGGGGACCCCTTGGATGAGCAGTTCTTC.

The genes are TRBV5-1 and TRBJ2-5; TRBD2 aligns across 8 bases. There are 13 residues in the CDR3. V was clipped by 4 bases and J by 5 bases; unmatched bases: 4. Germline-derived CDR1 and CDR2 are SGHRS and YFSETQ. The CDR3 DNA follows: TGCGCCAGCAGCCGGGCGGGGGGTGAGACCCAGTACTTC. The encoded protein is CASSRAGGETQYF. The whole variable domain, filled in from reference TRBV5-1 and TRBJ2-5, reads KAGVTQTPRYLIKTRGQQVTLSCSPISGHRSVSWYQQTPGQGLQFLFEYFSETQRNKGNFPGRFSGRQFSNSRSEMNVSTLELGDSALYLCASSRAGGETQYFGPGTRLLVL.

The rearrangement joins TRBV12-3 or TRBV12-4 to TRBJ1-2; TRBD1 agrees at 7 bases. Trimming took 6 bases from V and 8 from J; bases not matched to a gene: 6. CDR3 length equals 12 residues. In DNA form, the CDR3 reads TGTGCCAGCAGGACAGGGTATGGGGGCTACACCTTC. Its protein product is CASRTGYGGYTF.

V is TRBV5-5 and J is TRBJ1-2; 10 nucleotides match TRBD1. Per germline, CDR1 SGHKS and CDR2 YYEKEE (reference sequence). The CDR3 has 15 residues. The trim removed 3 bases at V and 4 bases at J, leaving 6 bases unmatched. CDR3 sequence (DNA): TGTGCCAGCAGCTCGTCGGGACAGGGGATCTATGGCTACACCTTC. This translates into CASSSSGQGIYGYTF. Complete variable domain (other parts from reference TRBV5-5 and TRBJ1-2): DAGVTQSPTHLIKTRGQQVTLRCSPISGHKSVSWYQQVLGQGPQFIFQYYEKEERGRGNFPDRFSARQFPNYSSELNVNALLLGDSALYLCASSSSGQGIYGYTFGSGTRLTVV.

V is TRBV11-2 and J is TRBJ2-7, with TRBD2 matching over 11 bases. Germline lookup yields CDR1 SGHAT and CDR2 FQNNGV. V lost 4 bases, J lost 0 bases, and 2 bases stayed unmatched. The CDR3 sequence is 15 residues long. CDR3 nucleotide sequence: TGTGCCAGCAGCTGGGGACTAGCGGACTCCTACGAGCAGTACTTC. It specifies CASSWGLADSYEQYF.

As DNA, the CDR3 is TGTGCCAGCTCACCGAGGACAGGGTTTTTTTCCAATGAGCAGTTCTTC. This sequence encodes CASSPRTGFFSNEQFF. J is TRBJ2-1 and V is TRBV18; 8 bases are shared with TRBD1. The CDR3 contains 16 residues. The V gene's germline CDR1 is KGHSH and CDR2 LQKENI. With V trimmed by 3 bases and J by 6 bases, 10 bases remained unmatched.

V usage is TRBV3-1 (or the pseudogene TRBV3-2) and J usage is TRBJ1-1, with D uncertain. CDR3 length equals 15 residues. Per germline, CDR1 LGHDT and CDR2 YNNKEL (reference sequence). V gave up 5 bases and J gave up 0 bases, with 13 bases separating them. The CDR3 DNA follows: TGTGCCAGCAGCTGGATTTCAGGTCTGAACACTGAAGCTTTCTTT. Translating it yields CASSWISGLNTEAFF.

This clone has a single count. CDR3: CAWSVPRLAGVKKGYNEQFF. DNA of the CDR3: TGTGCCTGGAGTGTACCGAGACTAGCGGGAGTAAAAAAGGGCTACAATGAGCAGTTCTTC. V gene TRBV30 combines with J gene TRBJ2-1, with TRBD2 matching over 12 bases. V was pared by 0 bases and J by 3 bases, with 15 bases of the junction left unmatched. Germline V gene lookup returns CDR1 GTSNPN and CDR2 SVGIG (reference sequence). The CDR3 has 20 amino acids.

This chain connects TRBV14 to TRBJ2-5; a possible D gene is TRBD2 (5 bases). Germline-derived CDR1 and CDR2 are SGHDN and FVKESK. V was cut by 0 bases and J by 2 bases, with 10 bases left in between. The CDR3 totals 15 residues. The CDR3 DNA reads TGTGCCAGCAGCCAAGACGGCCGGGGTCAAGAGACCCAGTACTTC. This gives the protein CASSQDGRGQETQYF.

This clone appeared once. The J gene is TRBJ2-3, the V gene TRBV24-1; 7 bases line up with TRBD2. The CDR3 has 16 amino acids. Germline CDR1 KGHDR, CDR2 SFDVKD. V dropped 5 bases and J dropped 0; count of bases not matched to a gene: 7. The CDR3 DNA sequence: TGTGCCACCAGTGCCGAAGGGCGGGAGAGCACAGATACGCAGTATTTT. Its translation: CATSAEGRESTDTQYF.

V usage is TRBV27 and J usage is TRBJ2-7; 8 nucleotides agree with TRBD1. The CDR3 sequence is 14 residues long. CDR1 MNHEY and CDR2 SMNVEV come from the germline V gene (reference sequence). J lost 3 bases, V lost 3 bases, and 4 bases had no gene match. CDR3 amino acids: CASSLGQAYYEQYF. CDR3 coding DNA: TGTGCCAGCAGTTTGGGACAGGCCTACTACGAGCAGTACTTC.

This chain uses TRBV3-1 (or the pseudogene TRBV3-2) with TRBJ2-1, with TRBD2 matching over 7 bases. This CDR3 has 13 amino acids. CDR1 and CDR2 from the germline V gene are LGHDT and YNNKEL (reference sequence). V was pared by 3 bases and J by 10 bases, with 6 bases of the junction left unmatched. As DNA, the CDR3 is TGTGCCAGCAGCCAGGGGGGGGGAACAGAGCAGTTCTTC. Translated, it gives CASSQGGGTEQFF.

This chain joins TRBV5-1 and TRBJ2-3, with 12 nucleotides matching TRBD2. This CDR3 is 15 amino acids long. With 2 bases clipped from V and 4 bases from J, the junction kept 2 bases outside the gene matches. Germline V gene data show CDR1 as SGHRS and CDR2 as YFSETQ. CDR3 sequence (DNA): TGCGCCAGCAGCTTCAGACTAGCGGGAGCAGATACGCAGTATTTT. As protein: CASSFRLAGADTQYF.

The CDR3 DNA reads as TGTGCCAGCTCACCACCCTTCGCTAGCGGGAGCTACGAGCAGTACTTC. It specifies CASSPPFASGSYEQYF. The V call is TRBV18, the J call TRBJ2-7, with 10 bases aligning to TRBD2. The CDR3 loop spans 16 amino acids. V was pared by 0 bases and J by 3 bases, with 5 bases of the junction left unmatched. Germline values: CDR1 KGHSH, CDR2 LQKENI.

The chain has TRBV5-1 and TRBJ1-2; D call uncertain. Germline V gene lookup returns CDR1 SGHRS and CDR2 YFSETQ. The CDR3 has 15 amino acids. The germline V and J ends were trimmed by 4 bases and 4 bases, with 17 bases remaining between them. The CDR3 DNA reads TGCGCCAGCAGCGAAGACGGTGGTCGGGGCTATGGCTACACCTTC. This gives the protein CASSEDGGRGYGYTF. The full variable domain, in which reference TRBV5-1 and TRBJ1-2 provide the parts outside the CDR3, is KAGVTQTPRYLIKTRGQQVTLSCSPISGHRSVSWYQQTPGQGLQFLFEYFSETQRNKGNFPGRFSGRQFSNSRSEMNVSTLELGDSALYLCASSEDGGRGYGYTFGSGTRLTVV.

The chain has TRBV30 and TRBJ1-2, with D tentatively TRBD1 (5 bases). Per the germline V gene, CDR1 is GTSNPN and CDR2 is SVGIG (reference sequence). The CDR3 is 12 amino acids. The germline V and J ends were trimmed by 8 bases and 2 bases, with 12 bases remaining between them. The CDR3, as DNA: TGTGCCGGGGGGACTGGAAACTATGGCTACACCTTC. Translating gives CAGGTGNYGYTF.